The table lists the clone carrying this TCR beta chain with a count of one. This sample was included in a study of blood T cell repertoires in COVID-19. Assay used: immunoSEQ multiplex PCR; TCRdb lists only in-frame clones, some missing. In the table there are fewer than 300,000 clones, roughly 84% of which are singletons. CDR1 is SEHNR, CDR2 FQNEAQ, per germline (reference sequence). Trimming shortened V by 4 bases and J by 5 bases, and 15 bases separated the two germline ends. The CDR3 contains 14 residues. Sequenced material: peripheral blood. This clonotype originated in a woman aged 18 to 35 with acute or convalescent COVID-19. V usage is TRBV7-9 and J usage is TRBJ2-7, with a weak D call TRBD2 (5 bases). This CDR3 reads CASSSPTMGHEQYF. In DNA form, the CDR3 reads TGTGCCAGCAGCTCCCCGACTATGGGCCACGAGCAGTACTTC.